This is a list of T cell receptor beta chains from one sample in a study of early T cells in non-severe SARS-CoV-2 infection. One entry per CDR3 protein, called by TCRdb with MiXCR from the 5' RACE reads. The profile shows tens of thousands of distinct CDR3 sequences, 3.5% to 5.5% of them singletons. The sample in question was whole blood, obtained at baseline. The source is an adult who was a healthcare worker with PCR-confirmed SARS-CoV-2 infection or an uninfected control (not recorded which). Each CDR3 is given with its conserved first and last residue. The order of the fields is CDR3 DNA, CDR3 protein, clone size, D gene, V gene, J gene. D genes are given only for firm matches. Clone size is not always given. Where it is, it says once, few, many or a class for expanded clones.

TGCAGTGCTTTGTCCCTCACCGGGGAGCTGTTTTTT	CSALSLTGELFF	many	NA	TRBV20-1	TRBJ2-2
TGTGCCAGCAGTTCCCCGGGACTTATCTACAATGAGCAGTTCTTC	CASSSPGLIYNEQFF	many	NA	TRBV6-5	TRBJ2-1
TGTGCCAGCAGCTTAGCGGGGACAGTCAACGAGCAGTACTTC	CASSLAGTVNEQYF	many	TRBD1	TRBV7-9	TRBJ2-7
TGCAGTGCTAGTCCCCCCAGGGGCGCGCCCCAGCATTTT	CSASPPRGAPQHF	many	NA	TRBV20-1	TRBJ1-5
TGTGCCAGCTCACAGACAGGCGGAGGGGGCAATCAGCCCCAGCATTTT	CASSQTGGGGNQPQHF	few	NA	TRBV18	TRBJ1-5
TGTGCCAGCAACGCGCCGGGGGAGAACACCGGGGAGCTGTTTTTT	CASNAPGENTGELFF	NA	NA	TRBV28	TRBJ2-2
TGTGCCAGCAGCTTAGGTCCCGGGTCTCAGCCCCAGCATTTT	CASSLGPGSQPQHF	many	NA	TRBV7-9	TRBJ1-5
TGCGCCAGCAGCTTGTTGGCGCAGGGCGGGGAGCAGTACTTC	CASSLLAQGGEQYF	few	NA	TRBV5-1	TRBJ2-7
TGTGCCACCAGTGATTTGCAGCGTGAGCAGTTCTTC	CATSDLQREQFF	many	NA	TRBV24-1	TRBJ2-1
TGTGCCAGCAGCCCAACAGCGAGTCAAGAGACCCAGTACTTC	CASSPTASQETQYF	many	NA	TRBV9	TRBJ2-5
TGTGCCAGCAGTTTTTGGGGCCCGGGTGAGCGGACTGAAGCTTTCTTT	CASSFWGPGERTEAFF	many	NA	TRBV27	TRBJ1-1
TGCAGCGTTCAAAGGGAACCGCGGGCAGGGGTTCTCAACGAGCAGTACTTC	CSVQREPRAGVLNEQYF	many	NA	TRBV29-1	TRBJ2-7
TGTGCCATTCGCGGGGGTAACTATGACTATGGCTACACCTTC	CAIRGGNYDYGYTF	many	NA	TRBV24-1	TRBJ1-2
TGTGCCAGCAGCCAAGGACTAGCGGGGGGTGGGAATGAGCAGTTCTTC	CASSQGLAGGGNEQFF	many	TRBD2	TRBV3-1	TRBJ2-1
TGTGCCAGCAGTGACCTTACGGACCCTTTAGATACGCAGTATTTT	CASSDLTDPLDTQYF	many	NA	TRBV2	TRBJ2-3
TGTGCCAGCAGTTACTTTAAAGGGGGAGGCACTGAAGCTTTCTTT	CASSYFKGGGTEAFF	many	NA	TRBV6-6	TRBJ1-1
TGCAGCCTGAGTAGGGCGGGAGGGCGCGACAATGAGCAGTTCTTC	CSLSRAGGRDNEQFF	many	TRBD2	TRBV29-1	TRBJ2-1
TGTGCCAGCAGCTCGACAGGGGGTACCGGGGAGCTGTTTTTT	CASSSTGGTGELFF	many	TRBD1	TRBV7-7	TRBJ2-2
TGTGCCACCCGGAGCACAGATACGCAGTATTTT	CATRSTDTQYF	many	NA	TRBV10-3	TRBJ2-3
TGTGCCAGCAGGTCAACCATCCGCGGGAAGCAGTACTTC	CASRSTIRGKQYF	many	NA	TRBV6-1	TRBJ2-7
TGTGCCAGCAGCTCCGACCCTTTAGCGGGAGTGACAGATACGCAGTATTTT	CASSSDPLAGVTDTQYF	many	TRBD2	TRBV9	TRBJ2-3
TGTGCCAGCAGAGTGGTGGGGGCCAACGTCCTGACTTTC	CASRVVGANVLTF	many	NA	TRBV6-5	TRBJ2-6
TGTGCCAGCAGTCCCCTAGCGGGGAGGCAGTACTTC	CASSPLAGRQYF	few	TRBD2	TRBV12-3/TRBV12-4	TRBJ2-7
TGCGCCAGCAGTCAGATGACAGGGGGCAATGAGCAGTTCTTC	CASSQMTGGNEQFF	many	TRBD1	TRBV5-1	TRBJ2-1
TGCAGTGCTAGAGTCCCCGGGACAGCCCAAGAGACCCAGTACTTC	CSARVPGTAQETQYF	many	TRBD1	TRBV20-1	TRBJ2-5
TGTGCCAGCAGTTACTCGGGTGTGAGCTCCTACGAGCAGTACTTC	CASSYSGVSSYEQYF	many	NA	TRBV6-2/TRBV6-3	TRBJ2-7
TGTGCCAGCAGCGGTGGCGGTAGCGGGAGGTATAGCTCCTACGAGCAGTACTTC	CASSGGGSGRYSSYEQYF	few	TRBD2	TRBV13	TRBJ2-7
TGTGCCATCAGTGAGTCGAGAAGAGGACACAATGAGCAGTTCTTC	CAISESRRGHNEQFF	many	NA	TRBV10-3	TRBJ2-1
TGTGCCAGCAGCTTGGTTACTAACAATGAGCAGTTCTTC	CASSLVTNNEQFF	many	NA	TRBV7-6	TRBJ2-1
TGTGCCAGCAGTCACCGGGACAGGGTGGGGAAACTGTTTTTT	CASSHRDRVGKLFF	many	TRBD1	TRBV6-5	TRBJ1-4
TGTGCCAGCTCCCCAAACCGGGACAGGGGGCAGAATGGCTACACCTTC	CASSPNRDRGQNGYTF	many	TRBD1	TRBV18	TRBJ1-2